This entry describes one T cell receptor (beta chain). The data were obtained in a study of blood T cell repertoires in COVID-19. Deletions cut 4 bases from V and 4 bases from J, with 9 bases between. Looked up from germline, CDR1 is SGHDT and CDR2 is YYEEEE. The CDR3 extends over 13 amino acids. The data were produced by immunoSEQ multiplex PCR, yet TCRdb's version contains in-frame clones alone and is incomplete. The profile shows about 220,000 clones, about 84% of them singletons. The source material was peripheral blood. This clonotype was sampled from a human donor in a cohort sampled during active COVID-19. V is TRBV5-6 and J is TRBJ2-1; no definite D call. The CDR3 sequence is CASSPALYNEQFF. CDR3 nucleotide sequence: TGTGCCAGCAGCCCCGCGTTGTACAATGAGCAGTTCTTC. The whole variable domain, filled in from reference TRBV5-6 and TRBJ2-1, reads DAGVTQSPTHLIKTRGQQVTLRCSPKSGHDTVSWYQQALGQGPQFIFQYYEEEERQRGNFPDRFSGHQFPNYSSELNVNALLLGDSALYLCASSPALYNEQFFGPGTRLTVL.